The 15 T cell receptor beta chains listed next were all sequenced from one sample in a study of identical twins' blood T cells. MiXCR, run by TCRdb on the 5' RACE reads, gives a single entry per CDR3 protein. The table lists 300,000 to 450,000 distinct CDR3 sequences, approximately 30% of them singletons, with roughly 6.1% in the top ten. The sequencing input was PBMCs. These receptors all come from a woman between 18 and 55 years old in good health.

The chain recombines TRBV27 with TRBJ2-3, with a possible D match to TRBD1 (6 bases). This CDR3 contains 15 residues. V was shortened by 2 bases and J by 8 bases, with 17 bases between the two germline ends. Per germline, CDR1 MNHEY and CDR2 SMNVEV (reference sequence). This chain's CDR3 is CASSLVSRTGRTQYF. In DNA, the CDR3 is TGTGCCAGCAGTTTAGTTTCCCGAACAGGGCGTACGCAGTATTTT.

As to this clonotype: The junction departs from the called germline gene at one end, perhaps through a read error. The chain recombines TRBV4-2 with TRBJ1-1, with TRBD1 as a possible D gene (5 bases). Germline V lookup: CDR1 LGHNA, CDR2 YNFKEQ. The CDR3 is 15 residues long. Here the CDR3 DNA reads TGTACCAGCAGCCAAGCGAGGGGTATGAACACTGAAGCTTTCTTT. Amino acids: CTSSQARGMNTEAFF.

V gene TRBV11-2 combines with J gene TRBJ2-1; either TRBD1 or TRBD2 may fit D (5 bases each). Germline CDR1 reads SGHAT; CDR2 reads FQNNGV. V lost 5 bases and J 2 bases, leaving 28 bases between the germline ends. The CDR3 sequence is 20 residues long. DNA of the CDR3: TGTGCCAGCAGCCTGGTGGGGACGCCCGAAATACCGGGGCCCTACAATGAGCAGTTCTTC. Residues: CASSLVGTPEIPGPYNEQFF.

This clonotype has a handful of counts. V is TRBV29-1 and J is TRBJ1-4; tentatively, D is TRBD1 (6 bases). The CDR3 has 14 residues. V was trimmed by 1 base and J by 8 bases, leaving 14 bases between them. Germline CDR1 SQVTM, CDR2 ANQGSEA. The CDR3 coding sequence is TGCAGCGTTGAAGGAGGGCAGGGACAAGAAAAACTGTTTTTT. Translation: CSVEGGQGQEKLFF.

The V gene is TRBV6-1, the J gene TRBJ1-1; maybe TRBD1 (5 bases). This CDR3 contains 14 residues. Germline assignment: CDR1 MNHNS and CDR2 SASEGT. Trimming cost V 7 bases and J 1 base, with 13 bases left between them. The CDR3 spells CASIVQVENTEAFF. The CDR3 DNA reads as TGTGCCAGCATCGTACAGGTAGAGAACACTGAAGCTTTCTTT.

This clonotype was recorded a few times. The chain uses TRBV5-1 and TRBJ1-4; 8 bases agree with TRBD1. The CDR3 extends over 14 amino acids. The trim removed 3 bases at V and 7 bases at J, leaving 5 bases unmatched. The germline V gene has CDR1 SGHRS and CDR2 YFSETQ. The CDR3 here is CASSSDRDTEKLFF. In nucleotides, the CDR3 is TGCGCCAGCAGCTCGGACAGGGACACTGAAAAACTGTTTTTT.

Turning to this clonotype: A clone one base away is much larger, so this may be a read error. This sequence joins TRBV6-5 and TRBJ1-5; the D is unclear. Germline-derived CDR1 and CDR2 are MNHEY and SVGAGI. CDR3 length: 14 amino acids. Written as DNA, the CDR3 is TGTGCCAGCAGTTACTCAAGAAGCAGTCAGCCCCAGCATTTT. Translating gives CASSYSRSSQPQHF.

The chain links TRBV28 to TRBJ1-2; D not certain. The V gene lost 5 bases and the J gene lost 4 bases, with 8 bases spanning the gap. The CDR3 is 12 residues long. Germline CDR1 reads MDHEN; CDR2 reads SYDVKM. This chain's CDR3 is CASSPDGYGYTF. CDR3 sequence (DNA): TGTGCCAGCAGTCCGGATGGCTATGGCTACACCTTC.

This chain connects TRBV9 to TRBJ2-1; 7 nucleotides agree with TRBD1. CDR1 is SGDLS and CDR2 is YYNGEE in the germline V gene. Trimming at V came to 7 bases and at J to 8 bases, leaving 15 bases not matched to a gene. CDR3 size: 15 residues. The CDR3 nucleotides are TGTGCCAGCGGTGCTGAGACAGGGATGGCCTATGAGCAGTTCTTC. Translation gives CASGAETGMAYEQFF. Full variable domain (rest looked up from reference TRBV9 and TRBJ2-1): DSGVTQTPKHLITATGQRVTLRCSPRSGDLSVYWYQQSLDQGLQFLIQYYNGEERAKGNILERFSAQQFPDLHSELNLSSLELGDSALYFCASGAETGMAYEQFFGPGTRLTVL.

There are many counts of this clonotype. V is TRBV5-1 and J is TRBJ2-2, with TRBD2 matching over 7 bases. The CDR3 runs 15 residues. With 10 bases clipped from V and 4 bases from J, the junction kept 13 bases outside the gene matches. Germline V gene sequence: CDR1 SGHRS, CDR2 YFSETQ. DNA for the CDR3: TGCGCCTCGTCCGCCGGACTAGACTTCACCGGGGAGCTGTTTTTT. Protein product: CASSAGLDFTGELFF.

The V and J genes are TRBV29-1 and TRBJ2-3, with TRBD1 as a possible D gene (5 bases). Trimming shortened V by 2 bases and J by 0 bases, and 12 bases separated the two germline ends. CDR3 length: 15 residues. CDR1 and CDR2 (germline): SQVTM, ANQGSEA. The CDR3 DNA follows: TGCAGCGTTGAATGGGTGACAGACAGCACAGATACGCAGTATTTT. Residues: CSVEWVTDSTDTQYF.

This chain links TRBV11-2 with TRBJ1-1, with TRBD1 matching 10 bases. The CDR3 spans 19 residues. Unmatched junction bases numbered 15, after V lost 4 bases and J lost 1 base. Germline loops: CDR1 SGHAT, CDR2 FQNNGV. CDR3 nucleotide sequence: TGTGCCAGCAGCTCGCTACCGGGACAGGGGCTTAAGAGGAACACTGAAGCTTTCTTT. It specifies CASSSLPGQGLKRNTEAFF.

This clonotype has only a few counts. The V and J genes are TRBV19 and TRBJ2-7; D may match TRBD1 or TRBD2 (5 bases each). CDR1 and CDR2 (germline): LNHDA, SQIVND (reference sequence). There are 15 residues in the CDR3. V was pared by 1 base and J by 0 bases, with 10 bases between. The chain's CDR3 is CASSIAGTNSYEQYF. CDR3 in DNA: TGTGCCAGTAGTATAGCCGGGACGAACTCCTACGAGCAGTACTTC.

In DNA, the CDR3 is TGCAGCGTTGAAGGGACTACTGTCGATGGGCAGTTCTTC. Encoded protein: CSVEGTTVDGQFF. The V and J genes are TRBV29-1 and TRBJ2-1, with D possibly matching TRBD2 (6 bases). Germline CDR1 SQVTM, CDR2 ANQGSEA. V was clipped by 1 base and J by 12 bases, with 16 bases between them. The CDR3 contains 13 residues.

This sequence joins TRBV11-3 and TRBJ1-1; possibly TRBD1 for D (6 bases). V was clipped by 1 base and J by 4 bases, with 16 bases between them. CDR3 size: 16 residues. The germline V gene has CDR1 SGHNT and CDR2 YENEEA. The CDR3 DNA sequence: TGTGCCAGCAGCTTAGTTCCGGGGGGCAGGGGCACTGAAGCTTTCTTT. Translating it yields CASSLVPGGRGTEAFF.